The 26 T cell receptor beta chains below were found in one sample sequenced in a study of identical twins. From the 5' RACE reads, TCRdb called clonotypes with MiXCR, one entry per CDR3 protein. The sample contains roughly 700,000 distinct CDR3 sequences, approximately 9% of which appear only once. The data were also submitted as part of a second study, on yellow fever vaccine responses in identical twins.

Sequenced material: PBMCs. The receptors come from a woman aged 18-35 years in good health.

This clonotype was detected a few times. The rearrangement links TRBV9 to TRBJ2-2; D may be TRBD1 (5 bases). CDR3 length equals 15 residues. The V end lost 0 bases, the J end lost 5 bases, and 11 bases lay between the germline ends. Looked up from germline, CDR1 is SGDLS and CDR2 is YYNGEE. The CDR3, as DNA: TGTGCCAGCAGCGTAGTTGCAGGGTGGACCGGGGAGCTGTTTTTT. Its translation is CASSVVAGWTGELFF. Using reference TRBV9 and TRBJ2-2 for the parts outside the CDR3, the full variable domain is DSGVTQTPKHLITATGQRVTLRCSPRSGDLSVYWYQQSLDQGLQFLIQYYNGEERAKGNILERFSAQQFPDLHSELNLSSLELGDSALYFCASSVVAGWTGELFFGEGSRLTVL.

This chain links TRBV10-3 with TRBJ1-5; D is ambiguous. Looked up from germline, CDR1 is ENHRY and CDR2 is SYGVKD. The CDR3 is 12 residues long. Trimming removed 0 bases from V and 4 bases from J, with 1 base in between. The CDR3 coding sequence is TGTGCCATCAGTGAGTCAAATCAGCCCCAGCATTTT. This sequence encodes CAISESNQPQHF.

The CDR3 DNA is TGCAGTGCTAGACGGCCAGGGGGTCGAGAGACCCAGTACTTC. Translation gives CSARRPGGRETQYF. The chain joins TRBV20-1 to TRBJ2-5; TRBD1 aligns across 7 bases. The CDR3 runs to 14 residues. Germline V CDR1 and CDR2: DFQATT, SNEGSKA (reference sequence). V was clipped by 2 bases and J by 4 bases; unmatched bases: 7.

This clonotype was seen a few times. J is TRBJ2-7 and V is TRBV5-5; tentative D call: TRBD2 (7 bases). The V end lost 5 bases, the J end lost 5 bases, and 26 bases lay between the germline ends. The CDR3 length is 17 residues. In germline, CDR1 is SGHKS, CDR2 YYEKEE (reference sequence). CDR3 residues: CASSRVLSGGDVNEQYF. In nucleotides, the CDR3 is TGTGCCAGCAGTCGGGTCCTTTCGGGGGGCGATGTTAACGAGCAGTACTTC.

The chain combines TRBV7-2 with TRBJ1-4; 7 bases are shared with TRBD1. Germline lookup yields CDR1 SGHTA and CDR2 FQGNSA. The ends lost 6 bases at V and 7 bases at J; junction bases unmatched: 8. The length of the CDR3 is 14 residues. The CDR3 DNA is TGTGCCAGCAGATTCAGCCGGGACAGTGAAAAACTGTTTTTT. This encodes CASRFSRDSEKLFF.

This clonotype showed up many times. The chain couples TRBV4-1 to TRBJ1-1, with no clear D. Germline CDR1 is MGHRA and CDR2 is YSYEKL. Trimming pared 0 bases from V and 0 bases from J, leaving 11 bases between. This CDR3 region has 16 residues. DNA for the CDR3: TGCGCCAGCAGCCAAGATTTCAGATCCCTGAACACTGAAGCTTTCTTT. Encoded protein: CASSQDFRSLNTEAFF.

This clonotype has more than one count but fewer than ten. The chain couples TRBV30 to TRBJ2-2, with D unresolved. This CDR3 is 12 amino acids long. The germline V and J ends were trimmed by 3 bases and 7 bases, with 9 bases remaining between them. Germline-derived CDR1 and CDR2 are GTSNPN and SVGIG (reference sequence). Here the CDR3 DNA reads TGTGCCTGGAGAAGGGTCAACGGGGAGCTGTTTTTT. This sequence encodes CAWRRVNGELFF.

This clonotype was detected many times. The rearrangement uses TRBV4-2 and TRBJ2-5; D is ambiguous. V lost 0 bases to trimming and J lost 2 bases, with 13 bases between them. The CDR3 spans 16 residues. Germline values: CDR1 LGHNA, CDR2 YNFKEQ. In DNA, the CDR3 is TGTGCCAGCAGCCAAGAAGCCGCCGACGGACAAGAGACCCAGTACTTC. Its protein product is CASSQEAADGQETQYF.

In its sample, this clonotype was seen a few times. This chain connects TRBV7-2 to TRBJ1-2, with 8 nucleotides matching TRBD1. V was clipped by 4 bases and J by 7 bases; unmatched bases: 8. CDR1 is SGHTA and CDR2 is FQGNSA in the germline V gene. CDR3 size: 14 residues. The CDR3 protein is CASSYDRGWGGYTF. The CDR3 coding sequence is TGTGCCAGCAGCTACGACAGGGGCTGGGGTGGCTACACCTTC.

The table lists this clonotype with many counts. V is TRBV5-1 and J is TRBJ1-1; 7 positions agree with TRBD1. Germline lookup yields CDR1 SGHRS and CDR2 YFSETQ. Germline trimming cut 3 bases from V and 14 bases from J; bases unmatched to any gene: 13. This CDR3 has 13 amino acids. Here the CDR3 reads CASSSMTVTGVFF. CDR3 nucleotides: TGCGCCAGCAGCTCGATGACCGTAACAGGGGTCTTCTTT.

The V call is TRBV24-1, the J call TRBJ2-1; 13 bases align to TRBD2. Per the germline V gene, CDR1 is KGHDR and CDR2 is SFDVKD. The CDR3 spans 18 residues. V was clipped by 3 bases and J by 8 bases; unmatched bases: 12. The DNA of the CDR3 is TGTGCCACCAGTGATGTCTCCTGGACTAGCGGGAGAGGGGATGAGCAGTTCTTC. Translation gives CATSDVSWTSGRGDEQFF.

A few counts support this clonotype. The rearrangement uses TRBV7-9 and TRBJ2-4; 7 bases match TRBD1. Germline CDR1 is SEHNR and CDR2 is FQNEAQ (reference sequence). The CDR3 is made up of 13 amino acids. The J segment lost 8 bases and the V segment lost 5 bases, leaving 6 bases of the junction unmatched. The CDR3, as DNA: TGTGCCAGCAGCGGCGACAGGGTAGACATTCAGTACTTC. Its protein product is CASSGDRVDIQYF. Combining the CDR3 with reference TRBV7-9 and TRBJ2-4 gives the whole variable domain DTGVSQNPRHKITKRGQNVTFRCDPISEHNRLYWYRQTLGQGPEFLTYFQNEAQLEKSRLLSDRFSAERPKGSFSTLEIQRTEQGDSAMYLCASSGDRVDIQYFGAGTRLSVL.

This clonotype was seen at least ten times. The DNA for the CDR3 is TGTGCCAGCAGCTTTTGGACTAACGGGGCCAACGTCCTGACTTTC. Encoded protein: CASSFWTNGANVLTF. This chain uses TRBV9 with TRBJ2-6, with a weak D call TRBD2 (6 bases). The CDR3 sequence is 15 residues long. Trimming stripped 4 bases from V and 4 bases from J, with 12 bases between. Germline V gene lookup returns CDR1 SGDLS and CDR2 YYNGEE.

This clonotype was counted only a few times. This chain joins TRBV6-5 and TRBJ1-6; D remains ambiguous. Trimming cost V 0 bases and J 12 bases, with 18 bases left between them. Per germline, CDR1 MNHEY and CDR2 SVGAGI. The CDR3 is 16 amino acids. CDR3 in amino acids: CASSYSGKRAAVPLHF. The CDR3 nucleotides read TGTGCCAGCAGTTACTCCGGTAAAAGGGCCGCGGTACCCCTCCACTTT.

Many counts were recorded for this clonotype. This sequence joins TRBV28 and TRBJ2-3, with D perhaps being TRBD1 or TRBD2 (5 bases each). Trimming pared 0 bases from V and 3 bases from J, leaving 19 bases between. The CDR3 spans 18 residues. Germline CDR1 MDHEN, CDR2 SYDVKM. The CDR3 DNA reads TGTGCCAGCAGTTTATGGAACAGTTTAGGGGACCAGACAGATACGCAGTATTTT. It is translated as CASSLWNSLGDQTDTQYF.

This clonotype showed up many times. The genes are TRBV7-9 and TRBJ1-4; 7 nucleotides align to TRBD1. The germline V gene has CDR1 SEHNR and CDR2 FQNEAQ (reference sequence). V was clipped by 3 bases and J by 7 bases; unmatched bases: 5. The CDR3 runs to 14 residues. The CDR3 is CASSFVAGGEKLFF. CDR3 coding DNA: TGTGCCAGCAGCTTTGTGGCAGGGGGTGAAAAACTGTTTTTT. Based on the CDR3 plus reference TRBV7-9 and TRBJ1-4, the full variable domain is DTGVSQNPRHKITKRGQNVTFRCDPISEHNRLYWYRQTLGQGPEFLTYFQNEAQLEKSRLLSDRFSAERPKGSFSTLEIQRTEQGDSAMYLCASSFVAGGEKLFFGSGTQLSVL.

The V and J genes are TRBV5-1 and TRBJ1-2, with TRBD1 matching over 9 bases. The CDR3 spans 15 residues. Germline CDR1 is SGHRS and CDR2 is YFSETQ. Trimming at V came to 4 bases and at J to 7 bases, leaving 11 bases not matched to a gene. For the CDR3, the DNA is TGCGCCAGCAGCCCACGGGACAGGGTGGCGCTTGGCTACACCTTC. Amino acids: CASSPRDRVALGYTF.

This clonotype was found many times. V is TRBV6-5 and J is TRBJ2-1; D is possibly TRBD1 (7 bases). V shed 6 bases and J shed 8 bases, with 23 bases lying between them. Germline V CDR1 and CDR2: MNHEY, SVGAGI. The CDR3 is 16 amino acids. Written as DNA, the CDR3 is TGTGCCAGCAGCTACAGGGGACAAGGGGGGTTGTATGAGCAGTTCTTC. Translated: CASSYRGQGGLYEQFF.

This clonotype was detected only a few times. This rearrangement joins TRBV20-1 to TRBJ2-3; 8 bases align to TRBD2. From germline, CDR1 is DFQATT and CDR2 SNEGSKA (reference sequence). Losses at the gene ends were 3 bases for V and 3 bases for J; bases not matched to a gene: 8. The CDR3 length is 15 residues. CDR3 in amino acids: CSASPTSGGTDTQYF. In nucleotides, the CDR3 is TGCAGTGCTAGTCCCACTAGCGGAGGGACAGATACGCAGTATTTT.

This clonotype was observed a handful of times. The chain combines TRBV7-9 with TRBJ2-3, with 7 bases fitting TRBD2. The CDR3 has 16 amino acids. Germline V gene data show CDR1 as SEHNR and CDR2 as FQNEAQ (reference sequence). V was clipped by 5 bases and J by 4 bases; unmatched bases: 12. The DNA of the CDR3 is TGTGCCAGCAGCCCCCCTTTGTCGGGGAGGGCAGATACGCAGTATTTT. Its protein product is CASSPPLSGRADTQYF.

The chain combines TRBV20-1 with TRBJ2-5; D is unclear. Germline assignment: CDR1 DFQATT and CDR2 SNEGSKA (reference sequence). The CDR3 loop spans 14 amino acids. V was trimmed by 2 bases and J by 5 bases, leaving 15 bases between them. CDR3 residues: CSARPSLAWETQYF. In DNA, the CDR3 is TGCAGTGCTAGACCCTCCCTTGCGTGGGAGACCCAGTACTTC.

This clonotype was seen many times. This chain joins TRBV6-2 or TRBV6-3 and TRBJ2-1; TRBD2 matches at 8 bases. With 2 bases clipped from V and 7 bases from J, the junction kept 7 bases outside the gene matches. Looked up from germline, CDR1 is MNHEY and CDR2 is SVGEGT. CDR3 length equals 15 residues. The CDR3: CASSYAASGWNEQFF. The CDR3 DNA reads TGTGCCAGCAGTTACGCGGCTAGCGGGTGGAATGAGCAGTTCTTC.

This rearrangement joins TRBV9 to TRBJ2-1, with 11 bases aligning to TRBD2. The CDR3 runs 16 residues. Germline CDR1 reads SGDLS; CDR2 reads YYNGEE. The V and J ends lost 2 bases and 7 bases, in that order; junction bases with no gene match: 8. CDR3 coding DNA: TGTGCCAGCAGCGTTCCGGGGACTAGCGGAGTAAATGAGCAGTTCTTC. Translation: CASSVPGTSGVNEQFF.

The chain uses TRBV3-1 and TRBJ2-7; a weak D match, TRBD1 (6 bases). With 4 bases removed from V and 5 bases from J, the gap between germline ends came to 18 bases. The CDR3 loop spans 15 amino acids. Germline CDR1 LGHDT, CDR2 YNNKEL (reference sequence). The CDR3 DNA is TGTGCCAGCAGCCCCCCCGCCGGGACACCCGACGAGCAGTACTTC. This gives the protein CASSPPAGTPDEQYF.

This clonotype has a handful of counts. This CDR3 reads CASSPRDRAKYNEQFF. The CDR3 coding sequence is TGTGCCAGCTCACCACGGGACAGGGCGAAATACAATGAGCAGTTCTTC. The genes are TRBV18 and TRBJ2-1, with 9 nucleotides matching TRBD1. V lost 1 base to trimming and J lost 4 bases; unmatched junction nucleotides: 5. There are 16 residues in the CDR3. In germline, CDR1 is KGHSH, CDR2 LQKENI.

This clonotype was picked up many times. The V gene is TRBV24-1, the J gene TRBJ2-1, with D tentatively TRBD2 (6 bases). The CDR3 has 16 residues. V shed 1 base and J shed 5 bases, with 14 bases lying between them. CDR1 KGHDR and CDR2 SFDVKD come from the germline V gene. The CDR3 DNA is TGTGCCACCAGTGATTTCGCGCGGGGCCGAAACAATGAGCAGTTCTTC. Translated: CATSDFARGRNNEQFF.